Sequencing of this T cell receptor (beta chain) was carried out in a study of blood T cell repertoires in COVID-19. About the research overall: COVID-19 samples, acute and convalescent, were from the United States, Italy and Spain. T cells, B-cell-depleted T cells, or PBMCs provided the cDNA or gDNA that served as material.

Original methodology: Reference gene primer amplification gave nucleated cell count estimates. Profiled with immunoSEQ multiplex PCR; TCRdb holds only in-frame clones, not every one. D and trimming were read from the DNA, whereas the V and J calls and clone size are those reported in that table. The table includes 200,000 to 250,000 clones, about 90% detected once. Trimming cost V 5 bases and J 2 bases; bases outside gene matches: 8. Germline CDR1 SEHNR, CDR2 FQNEAQ (reference sequence). This CDR3 has 16 amino acids. The rearrangement uses TRBV7-9 and TRBJ2-7; 11 bases align to TRBD2. The sequenced material came from peripheral blood. This clonotype was obtained from a man under 40 with COVID-19, enrolled during active disease. CDR3 nucleotide sequence: TGTGCCAGCAGCCCCTTTAGCGGGAGGGTGACCTACGAGCAGTACTTC. Protein product: CASSPFSGRVTYEQYF.